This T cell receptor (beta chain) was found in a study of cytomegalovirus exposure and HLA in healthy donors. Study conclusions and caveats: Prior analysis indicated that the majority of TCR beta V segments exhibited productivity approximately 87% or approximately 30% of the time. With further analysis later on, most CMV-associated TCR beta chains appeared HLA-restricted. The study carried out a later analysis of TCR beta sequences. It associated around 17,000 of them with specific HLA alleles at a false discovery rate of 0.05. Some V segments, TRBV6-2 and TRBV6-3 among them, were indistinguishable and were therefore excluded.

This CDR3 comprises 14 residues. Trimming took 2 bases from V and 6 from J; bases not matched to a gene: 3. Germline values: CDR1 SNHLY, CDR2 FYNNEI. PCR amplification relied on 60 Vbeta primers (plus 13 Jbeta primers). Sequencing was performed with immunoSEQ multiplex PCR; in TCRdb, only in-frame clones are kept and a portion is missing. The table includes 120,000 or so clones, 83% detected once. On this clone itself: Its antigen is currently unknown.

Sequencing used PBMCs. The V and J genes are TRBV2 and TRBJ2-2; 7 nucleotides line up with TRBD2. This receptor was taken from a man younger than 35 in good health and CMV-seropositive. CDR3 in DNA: TGTGCCAGCAGTGAACAGGGAGGGGCCGGGGAGCTGTTTTTT. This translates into CASSEQGGAGELFF.